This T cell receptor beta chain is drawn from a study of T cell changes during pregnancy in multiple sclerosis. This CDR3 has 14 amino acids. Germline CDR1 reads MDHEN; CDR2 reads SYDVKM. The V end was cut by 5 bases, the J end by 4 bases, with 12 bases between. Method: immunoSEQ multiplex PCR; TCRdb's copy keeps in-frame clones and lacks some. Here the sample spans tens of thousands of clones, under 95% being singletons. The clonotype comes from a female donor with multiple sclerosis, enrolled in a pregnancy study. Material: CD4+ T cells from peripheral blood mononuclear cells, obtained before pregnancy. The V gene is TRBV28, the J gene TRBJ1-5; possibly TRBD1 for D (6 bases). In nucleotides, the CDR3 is TGTGCCAGCAGTGTCGACAGGACGAATCAGCCCCAGCATTTT. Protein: CASSVDRTNQPQHF.